The 26 T cell receptor beta chains given below trace back to one sample, sequenced in a study of blood T cell repertoires in COVID-19. Some clones are missing from TCRdb's copy, which holds only in-frame ones; the method was immunoSEQ multiplex PCR. Found here are 200,000 to 250,000 clones, almost 90% of them singletons; the top ten hold roughly 16%. The sequenced sample was PBMCs or T cells enriched from blood (not recorded which). These receptors were obtained from a man aged 30 to 39 who had been exposed to COVID-19.

The chain uses TRBV20-1 and TRBJ1-1; tentative D call: TRBD1 (6 bases). Germline CDR1 reads DFQATT; CDR2 reads SNEGSKA (reference sequence). V shed 3 bases and J shed 5 bases, with 16 bases lying between them. The CDR3 contains 14 residues. The CDR3 protein is CSASFGGGGTEAFF. CDR3 sequence (DNA): TGCAGTGCTAGTTTTGGGGGAGGGGGGACTGAAGCTTTCTTT.

The rearrangement links TRBV11-2 to TRBJ2-1; D may be TRBD1 (5 bases). CDR3 length equals 15 residues. Germline V gene data show CDR1 as SGHAT and CDR2 as FQNNGV. V lost 4 bases to trimming and J lost 4 bases, with 14 bases between them. CDR3 region: CASSSLNDRYNEQFF. CDR3 bases: TGTGCCAGCAGCTCACTAAACGACAGATACAATGAGCAGTTCTTC.

The chain is built from TRBV29-1 and TRBJ2-3; TRBD1 might be the D (6 bases). This CDR3 is built from 15 residues. The V gene lost 4 bases and the J gene lost 7 bases, with 21 bases spanning the gap. CDR1 SQVTM and CDR2 ANQGSEA come from the germline V gene. The CDR3 loop is CSVVGGTTTPNTQYF. The CDR3 DNA reads as TGCAGCGTTGTAGGTGGGACAACCACACCAAATACGCAGTATTTT.

In this sample, this clone turned up many times. This chain connects TRBV10-3 to TRBJ1-4; 9 bases align to TRBD1. Germline lookup yields CDR1 ENHRY and CDR2 SYGVKD. V was clipped by 6 bases and J by 8 bases; unmatched bases: 10. The CDR3 has 15 residues. The CDR3 here is CAIRPPGQGDEKLFF. CDR3 in DNA: TGTGCCATCAGGCCTCCGGGACAGGGTGACGAAAAACTGTTTTTT.

The V and J genes are TRBV4-2 and TRBJ2-5, with a weak D call TRBD1 (6 bases). V gave up 0 bases and J gave up 0 bases, with 11 bases separating them. In germline, CDR1 is LGHNA, CDR2 YNFKEQ. The CDR3 runs 16 residues. CDR3 loop: CASSQEAGAYQETQYF. The CDR3 bases are TGTGCCAGCAGCCAAGAGGCAGGGGCCTACCAAGAGACCCAGTACTTC.

The chain couples TRBV18 to TRBJ2-3, with a weak D call TRBD2 (7 bases). The germline V gene has CDR1 KGHSH and CDR2 LQKENI. Trimming removed 3 bases at V and 2 bases at J, with 24 bases between. This CDR3 comprises 19 residues. The CDR3 bases are TGTGCCAGCTCACCTTACTCGGGGGGCCCCTTCCCCGACACAGATACGCAGTATTTT. Residues: CASSPYSGGPFPDTDTQYF. Combining the CDR3 with reference TRBV18 and TRBJ2-3 gives the whole variable domain NAGVMQNPRHLVRRRGQEARLRCSPMKGHSHVYWYRQLPEEGLKFMVYLQKENIIDESGMPKERFSAEFPKEGPSILRIQQVVRGDSAAYFCASSPYSGGPFPDTDTQYFGPGTRLTVL.

CDR3 loop: CASSFGGYEKLFF. CDR3 bases: TGTGCCAGCAGCTTCGGGGGTTATGAAAAACTGTTTTTT. The rearrangement links TRBV11-2 to TRBJ1-4, with D tentatively TRBD1 (5 bases). This CDR3 comprises 13 residues. Germline lookup yields CDR1 SGHAT and CDR2 FQNNGV. Trimming left V 3 bases short and J 6 bases short, with 8 bases between. Drawing the rest from reference TRBV11-2 and TRBJ1-4, the complete variable domain is EAGVAQSPRYKIIEKRQSVAFWCNPISGHATLYWYQQILGQGPKLLIQFQNNGVVDDSQLPKDRFSAERLKGVDSTLKIQPAKLEDSAVYLCASSFGGYEKLFFGSGTQLSVL.

V and J are TRBV9 and TRBJ1-1; unclear D gene. Germline-derived CDR1 and CDR2 are SGDLS and YYNGEE. CDR3 size: 15 residues. V was pared by 3 bases and J by 3 bases, with 15 bases between. The CDR3 region has the DNA TGTGCCAGCAGCGCCCAGCTTCGGGAAGACACTGAAGCTTTCTTT. Its translation: CASSAQLREDTEAFF. The full variable domain, with the rest looked up from reference TRBV9 and TRBJ1-1, is DSGVTQTPKHLITATGQRVTLRCSPRSGDLSVYWYQQSLDQGLQFLIQYYNGEERAKGNILERFSAQQFPDLHSELNLSSLELGDSALYFCASSAQLREDTEAFFGQGTRLTVV.

V is TRBV18 and J is TRBJ1-6, with 8 bases matching TRBD1. This CDR3 is built from 16 residues. Trimming at V came to 4 bases and at J to 7 bases, leaving 9 bases not matched to a gene. Germline values: CDR1 KGHSH, CDR2 LQKENI. CDR3 DNA sequence: TGTGCCAGCTCACTGGGACAGGCAGACTCCAATTCACCCCTCCACTTT. It translates to CASSLGQADSNSPLHF. The full variable domain, completed using reference TRBV18 and TRBJ1-6, is NAGVMQNPRHLVRRRGQEARLRCSPMKGHSHVYWYRQLPEEGLKFMVYLQKENIIDESGMPKERFSAEFPKEGPSILRIQQVVRGDSAAYFCASSLGQADSNSPLHFGNGTRLTVT.

The chain combines TRBV15 with TRBJ1-4, with 7 bases lining up with TRBD1. Losses at the gene ends were 3 bases for V and 5 bases for J; bases not matched to a gene: 6. This CDR3 has 15 residues. CDR1 and CDR2 from the germline V gene are LNHNV and YYDKDF (reference sequence). The CDR3 loop is CATSSGDRANEKLFF. In DNA form, the CDR3 reads TGTGCCACCAGCAGTGGGGACAGAGCGAATGAAAAACTGTTTTTT. The whole variable domain, filled in from reference TRBV15 and TRBJ1-4, reads DAMVIQNPRYQVTQFGKPVTLSCSQTLNHNVMYWYQQKSSQAPKLLFHYYDKDFNNEADTPDNFQSRRPNTSFCFLDIRSPGLGDTAMYLCATSSGDRANEKLFFGSGTQLSVL.

The J gene is TRBJ2-5, the V gene TRBV4-2; 9 bases line up with TRBD1. The CDR3 loop spans 15 amino acids. The germline CDR1 and CDR2 sequences are LGHNA and YNFKEQ. With 2 bases clipped from V and 5 bases from J, the junction kept 6 bases outside the gene matches. The CDR3 bases are TGTGCCAGCAGCCAATCACAGGGGGCCGGGGAGACCCAGTACTTC. It translates to CASSQSQGAGETQYF.

This chain joins TRBV7-6 and TRBJ2-7, with D perhaps matching TRBD1 (6 bases). With 3 bases removed from V and 1 base from J, the gap between germline ends came to 13 bases. The germline gives CDR1 SGHVS, CDR2 FNYEAQ. The CDR3 contains 15 residues. CDR3 sequence (DNA): TGTGCCAGCAGCTTGGATTACAGGGTGTCCTACGAGCAGTACTTC. It codes for CASSLDYRVSYEQYF.

The chain recombines TRBV7-2 with TRBJ2-1, with D possibly TRBD2 on 6 matching bases. The CDR3 spans 15 residues. Trimming cost V 5 bases and J 4 bases, with 15 bases left between them. Germline values: CDR1 SGHTA, CDR2 FQGNSA. Here the CDR3 reads CASSRRAGQYNEQFF. In DNA, the CDR3 is TGTGCCAGCAGCCGCCGGGCGGGGCAATACAATGAGCAGTTCTTC.

J is TRBJ2-3 and V is TRBV11-2, with D unclear. In germline, CDR1 is SGHAT, CDR2 FQNNGV. The CDR3 length is 13 residues. Trimming left V 3 bases short and J 6 bases short, with 10 bases between. CDR3 in DNA: TGTGCCAGCAGCTTTCTCCCCCCGGATACGCAGTATTTT. It is translated as CASSFLPPDTQYF.

This rearrangement joins TRBV3-1 (or the pseudogene TRBV3-2) to TRBJ1-5; D ambiguous. The V end lost 0 bases, the J end lost 6 bases, and 6 bases lay between the germline ends. The CDR3 contains 13 residues. From germline, CDR1 is LGHDT and CDR2 YNNKEL (reference sequence). The CDR3 loop reads CASSQDVGQPQHF. DNA for the CDR3: TGTGCCAGCAGCCAAGATGTCGGTCAGCCCCAGCATTTT.

The chain recombines TRBV11-2 with TRBJ1-2; D unresolved. Germline CDR1 is SGHAT and CDR2 is FQNNGV. The CDR3 sequence is 16 residues long. Deletions cut 2 bases from V and 8 bases from J, with 21 bases between. CDR3: CASSLRRETLTMGYTF. In DNA, the CDR3 is TGTGCCAGCAGCTTAAGGAGGGAGACACTAACTATGGGCTACACCTTC.

V and J are TRBV2 and TRBJ1-2; no firm D call. The CDR3 covers 14 residues. The V end lost 4 bases, the J end lost 6 bases, and 15 bases lay between the germline ends. In germline, CDR1 is SNHLY, CDR2 FYNNEI. The DNA of the CDR3 is TGTGCCAGCAGTGTGCCTTTGATGAGGCATGGCTACACCTTC. This gives the protein CASSVPLMRHGYTF.

The genes are TRBV4-2 and TRBJ2-7; D is unclear. Germline loops: CDR1 LGHNA, CDR2 YNFKEQ. The germline V and J ends were trimmed by 0 bases and 6 bases, with 9 bases remaining between them. This CDR3 region has 13 residues. CDR3 amino acids: CASSQDLPSEQYF. For the CDR3, the DNA is TGTGCCAGCAGCCAAGATTTGCCGAGCGAGCAGTACTTC.

V gene TRBV19 combines with J gene TRBJ1-2; TRBD1 matches at 8 bases. The CDR3 consists of 14 residues. Germline CDR1 and CDR2: LNHDA and SQIVND (reference sequence). The trim removed 5 bases at V and 6 bases at J, leaving 8 bases unmatched. The chain's CDR3 is CASSDRQGRNGYTF. The CDR3 DNA reads as TGTGCCAGTAGTGACCGACAGGGGCGGAATGGCTACACCTTC. Full variable domain (outside the CDR3, taken from reference TRBV19 and TRBJ1-2): DGGITQSPKYLFRKEGQNVTLSCEQNLNHDAMYWYRQDPGQGLRLIYYSQIVNDFQKGDIAEGYSVSREKKESFPLTVTSAQKNPTAFYLCASSDRQGRNGYTFGSGTRLTVV.

The chain carries TRBV3-1 (or the pseudogene TRBV3-2) and TRBJ2-1; TRBD2 matches at 13 bases. CDR1 and CDR2 (germline): LGHDT, YNNKEL (reference sequence). Trimming took 4 bases from V and 7 from J; bases not matched to a gene: 7. The CDR3 has 16 residues. CDR3 nucleotides: TGTGCCAGCAGCCGCTTACTAGCGGGGGGGATTAATGAGCAGTTCTTC. It yields the protein CASSRLLAGGINEQFF.

Of note for this clone: At the DNA level, this CDR3 is encoded by other sequences in the same sample as well. V gene TRBV5-1 combines with J gene TRBJ2-1, with 11 bases lining up with TRBD1. Germline CDR1 is SGHRS and CDR2 is YFSETQ. The CDR3 consists of 14 residues. V lost 4 bases and J lost 8; bases outside the gene matches: 5. This chain's CDR3 is CASSPGQGAYEQFF. The CDR3 nucleotides are TGCGCCAGCAGCCCTGGACAGGGGGCATATGAGCAGTTCTTC.

V is TRBV5-6 and J is TRBJ2-1; 9 bases agree with TRBD1. CDR1 is SGHDT and CDR2 is YYEEEE in the germline V gene. The CDR3 contains 14 residues. The junction had 6 bases not matched to a gene; V was cut back by 3 bases and J by 8 bases. CDR3 sequence reads: CASSSPGQGYEQFF. The CDR3, as DNA: TGTGCCAGCAGCTCCCCGGGACAGGGTTATGAGCAGTTCTTC.

This chain joins TRBV5-4 and TRBJ2-1, with D possibly matching TRBD1 (6 bases). CDR1 and CDR2 from the germline V gene are SGHNT and YYREEE (reference sequence). CDR3 size: 16 residues. The ends were cut back, 4 bases at V and 3 bases at J, with 17 bases in the middle. The CDR3 region has the DNA TGTGCCAGCAGCCTCGGGACACGATCTAACTACAATGAGCAGTTCTTC. Encoded protein: CASSLGTRSNYNEQFF. The full variable domain, its missing parts supplied by reference TRBV5-4 and TRBJ2-1, is ETGVTQSPTHLIKTRGQQVTLRCSSQSGHNTVSWYQQALGQGPQFIFQYYREEENGRGNFPPRFSGLQFPNYSSELNVNALELDDSALYLCASSLGTRSNYNEQFFGPGTRLTVL.

V gene TRBV7-2 combines with J gene TRBJ2-2; unclear D gene. This CDR3 has 14 residues. V lost 5 bases to trimming and J lost 7 bases, with 14 bases between them. Germline V gene lookup returns CDR1 SGHTA and CDR2 FQGNSA. The CDR3: CASSRGPRDGELFF. CDR3 sequence (DNA): TGTGCCAGCAGCCGCGGCCCTCGTGACGGGGAGCTGTTTTTT.

This rearrangement joins TRBV6-5 to TRBJ1-2, with 7 nucleotides matching TRBD1. CDR1 is MNHEY, CDR2 SVGAGI, per germline. The V gene end was trimmed by 8 bases and the J gene end by 6 bases; junction bases not matched to a gene: 9. The CDR3 is made up of 13 amino acids. CDR3 nucleotide sequence: TGTGCCAGCTGGGACAGACGATTGGATGGCTACACCTTC. The encoded protein is CASWDRRLDGYTF.

The chain combines TRBV6-5 with TRBJ2-2; 7 positions match TRBD1. From germline, CDR1 is MNHEY and CDR2 SVGAGI. This CDR3 has 16 residues. V lost 0 bases to trimming and J lost 0 bases; unmatched junction nucleotides: 1. The CDR3 loop is CASSYSGTANTGELFF. The CDR3 DNA reads TGTGCCAGCAGTTACTCAGGGACAGCGAACACCGGGGAGCTGTTTTTT.